This T cell receptor (beta chain) was retrieved from a study of T cell responses to AZD1222 COVID-19 vaccine. Assay: immunoSEQ multiplex PCR; the TCRdb copy retains only in-frame clones and omits some. The table has around 160,000 clones, roughly 91% seen once; the top ten hold approximately 2.1%. This CDR3 has 15 residues. In germline, CDR1 is MNHEY, CDR2 SVGAGI. V lost 6 bases to trimming and J lost 0 bases, with 12 bases between them. Remarks on this clone: Its antigen is unidentified.

Study results and caveats: The donor group comprised mostly white British people and more females; the analysis possibly underestimated clonal diversity. Seropositive AZD1222 recipients at baseline numbered only five or six.

This chain connects TRBV6-5 to TRBJ1-5; D is unresolved. Material: peripheral blood, obtained on day 0 of AZD1222 vaccination. The receptor comes from an adult in good health. CDR3 bases: TGTGCCAGCAGATCCCAGTTTTATAGCAATCAGCCCCAGCATTTT. As protein: CASRSQFYSNQPQHF.